This T cell receptor beta chain was sequenced during a study of technical replicates of blood from several donors. Using immunoSEQ multiplex PCR, the repertoire was profiled, and TCRdb retains in-frame clones only, with some absent. The top ten clones hold around 0.2% of a sample with around 76,000 clones, 95% to 98% of them seen once. The germline CDR1 and CDR2 sequences are SGHVS and FQNEAQ. V lost 2 bases, J lost 2 bases, and 6 bases stayed unmatched. This CDR3 has 16 amino acids. The chain carries TRBV7-8 and TRBJ2-1, with 7 bases aligning to TRBD2. Input material: T cells isolated from PBMCs. The source of this sequence is a human donor in good health. The CDR3 bases are TGTGCCAGCAGCTTACTCCGGGACTACCCCTACAATGAGCAGTTCTTC. Translated, it gives CASSLLRDYPYNEQFF.